This T cell receptor beta chain derives from a study of blood T cell repertoires in COVID-19. Study details: COVID-19 samples from acute and convalescent phases originated in the United States, Italy and Spain. T cells, B-cell-depleted T cells, or PBMCs provided the cDNA or gDNA that served as material.

All enrollees were about 18 to 100 years old and from approximately 24 US areas. Data came from immunoSEQ multiplex PCR; TCRdb stores just in-frame clones and leaves some out. Of under 350,000 clones in the sample, about 90% are singletons; the top ten hold 1.9%. The germline gives CDR1 LGHDT, CDR2 YNNKEL (reference sequence). The V end lost 2 bases, the J end lost 5 bases, and 15 bases lay between the germline ends. CDR3 length equals 16 residues. This TCR was recovered from an older woman who had recovered from COVID-19. The chain couples TRBV3-1 (or the pseudogene TRBV3-2) to TRBJ1-4; D call uncertain. The source material was PBMCs or T cells enriched from blood (not recorded which). Written as DNA, the CDR3 is TGTGCCAGCAGCCAAAGCCCCGGCGGCGCGAATGAAAAACTGTTTTTT. It is translated as CASSQSPGGANEKLFF.